A selection of T cell receptor beta chains follows, all from one sample in a study of OX40 agonist ivuxolimab in advanced cancers. Repertoires were generated with immunoSEQ multiplex PCR, while TCRdb's copy carries only in-frame clones and drops some. The profile shows roughly 60,000 clones, 86% of them singletons. Source: CD4+ or CD8+ T cells sorted from blood, taken in a trial of the OX40 agonist ivuxolimab. All receptors come from an adult with an advanced solid tumor such as melanoma, head and neck, liver or kidney cancer. Both conserved end residues are part of each CDR3. The D gene is left open where the match is weak. Only some rows state a clone size, as once, few, many or a class for expanded clones.

clone_size	v_call	j_call	d_call	cdr3_aa	cdr3_nt
once	TRBV29-1	TRBJ2-3	TRBD2	CSVEKGSGGADTQYF	TGCAGCGTTGAAAAGGGTAGCGGGGGGGCAGATACGCAGTATTTT
.	TRBV7-9	TRBJ1-1	TRBD1	CASSSYTIRTGAYTEAFF	TGTGCCAGCAGCTCCTACACTATAAGGACAGGGGCATACACTGAAGCTTTCTTT
.	TRBV12-5	TRBJ1-2	TRBD1	CASSVVGQNYGYTF	TGTGCTAGTTCAGTAGTGGGACAGAACTATGGCTACACCTTC
.	TRBV29-1	TRBJ2-3	TRBD2	CSVEPTSGSTDTQYF	TGCAGCGTTGAACCGACTAGCGGAAGCACAGATACGCAGTATTTT
once	TRBV2	TRBJ1-1	TRBD1	CASTGQGMDTEAFF	TGTGCCAGCACGGGACAGGGTATGGACACTGAAGCTTTCTTT
.	TRBV19	TRBJ2-2	TRBD1	CASSITGARTGELFF	TGTGCCAGTAGTATAACAGGGGCTCGCACCGGGGAGCTGTTTTTT
.	TRBV19	TRBJ2-1	.	CASSSVGAPWDEQFF	TGTGCCAGTAGTTCGGTGGGGGCCCCATGGGATGAGCAGTTCTTC
.	TRBV28	TRBJ2-5	TRBD1	CASSSRDSQQETQYF	TGTGCCAGTAGTTCCCGGGACAGCCAACAAGAGACCCAGTACTTC
.	TRBV9	TRBJ2-5	.	CASSGQETQYF	TGTGCCAGCAGCGGGCAAGAGACCCAGTACTTC
.	TRBV15	TRBJ2-7	.	CATSSSPGYEQYF	TGTGCCACCAGCAGTTCTCCAGGGTACGAGCAGTACTTC
.	TRBV5-4	TRBJ1-4	TRBD1	CASGGQPWEKLFF	TGTGCCAGCGGGGGACAGCCTTGGGAAAAACTGTTTTTT
.	TRBV7-2	TRBJ1-5	.	CASSIRNQPQHF	TGTGCCAGCAGTATCCGCAATCAGCCCCAGCATTTT
.	TRBV28	TRBJ1-4	.	CASSSNLGEKLFF	TGTGCCAGCAGTTCCAACCTCGGTGAAAAACTGTTTTTT
.	TRBV7-8	TRBJ2-3	.	CASSLEGGSTDTQYF	TGTGCCAGCAGCTTAGAGGGGGGCAGCACAGATACGCAGTATTTT
.	TRBV7-6	TRBJ2-7	.	CASSPQVAVFEQYF	TGTGCCAGCAGCCCCCAAGTAGCAGTCTTCGAGCAGTACTTC
.	TRBV19	TRBJ1-6	.	CASSTRPPGRYNSPLHF	TGTGCCAGTAGTACCCGACCCCCGGGACGGTATAATTCACCCCTCCACTTT
.	TRBV5-1	TRBJ2-1	.	CASSLTGGRGGTNEQFF	TGCGCCAGCAGCCTGACCGGAGGAAGAGGGGGGACCAATGAGCAGTTCTTC
.	TRBV10-3	TRBJ2-2	TRBD1	CAISETGAGELFF	TGTGCCATCAGTGAGACAGGGGCCGGGGAGCTGTTTTTT
.	TRBV9	TRBJ2-2	.	CASSVEGGAYTGELFF	TGTGCCAGCAGCGTAGAGGGGGGAGCCTACACCGGGGAGCTGTTTTTT
.	TRBV6-1	TRBJ1-4	.	CASSLDHNEKLFF	TGTGCCAGCAGTCTGGATCATAATGAAAAACTGTTTTTT
.	TRBV4-2	TRBJ2-7	.	CASSQVLAGATYEQYF	TGTGCCAGCAGCCAAGTTTTGGCGGGGGCCACCTACGAGCAGTACTTC
.	TRBV28	TRBJ1-1	.	CASSGWRRSTEAFF	TGTGCCAGCAGTGGTTGGCGGAGGAGCACTGAAGCTTTCTTT
.	TRBV10-3	TRBJ1-1	TRBD1	CAISTGGTLSGNTEAFF	TGTGCCATCAGTACAGGGGGCACTCTATCGGGGAACACTGAAGCTTTCTTT
.	TRBV19	TRBJ2-3	TRBD1	CASSPGQGRGVTQYF	TGTGCCAGTAGTCCGGGACAGGGAAGAGGTGTTACGCAGTATTTT
once	TRBV7-9	TRBJ1-4	.	CASSHEGPEKLFF	TGTGCCAGCAGCCATGAGGGGCCGGAAAAACTGTTTTTT
.	TRBV5-6	TRBJ2-4	.	CASSLLSALAKNIQYF	TGTGCCAGCAGCTTGTTATCTGCCCTAGCCAAAAACATTCAGTACTTC
.	TRBV7-9	TRBJ2-5	TRBD2	CASSLDRPSGKTQYF	TGTGCCAGCAGCTTAGATAGGCCTAGCGGAAAGACCCAGTACTTC
.	TRBV6-1	TRBJ1-6	.	CASAAGVNSPLHF	TGTGCCAGCGCGGCAGGGGTAAATTCACCCCTCCACTTT
.	TRBV27	TRBJ1-1	.	CASSWAGANTEAFF	TGTGCCAGCAGTTGGGCAGGGGCGAACACTGAAGCTTTCTTT
.	TRBV6-1	TRBJ1-5	TRBD1	CASSALGQGGGQLQHF	TGTGCCAGCAGTGCCCTCGGACAGGGGGGGGGTCAGCTCCAGCATTTT
.	TRBV30	TRBJ1-4	.	CAWSVLKGLPAGEKLFF	TGTGCCTGGAGTGTACTTAAAGGACTCCCCGCGGGAGAAAAACTGTTTTTT